This TCR beta chain comes out of a study of identifying expanded T cells in peripheral blood. This clone was seen more than once but under ten times. Its antigen remains unidentified. Generated by immunoSEQ multiplex PCR, the TCRdb table keeps only in-frame clones and is missing some. The sample has about 78,000 clones; about four fifths are singletons. Healthy donors had no documented immune events, such as infections, while sampled. Study findings and constraints: Variance in clone template counts between approximately two-week samples significantly increased with total template count across all healthy donors. Differentially abundant clones: about 1.1 between replicates, 16.4 at two to three weeks, over 18 at four.

V was pared by 1 base and J by 2 bases, with 2 bases of the junction left unmatched. Germline V gene data show CDR1 as KGHSH and CDR2 as LQKENI. This CDR3 has 16 amino acids. This TCR was recovered from a person aged 18-70 years in good health. The sequencing input was blood. J is TRBJ1-3 and V is TRBV18; TRBD1 matches 10 bases. CDR3 amino acids: CASSPLGQGTGNTIYF. DNA for the CDR3: TGTGCCAGCTCACCACTGGGACAGGGGACTGGAAACACCATATATTTT. The full variable domain, with the rest looked up from reference TRBV18 and TRBJ1-3, is NAGVMQNPRHLVRRRGQEARLRCSPMKGHSHVYWYRQLPEEGLKFMVYLQKENIIDESGMPKERFSAEFPKEGPSILRIQQVVRGDSAAYFCASSPLGQGTGNTIYFGEGSWLTVV.